The T cell receptor (beta chain) under discussion was sequenced for a study of cytomegalovirus exposure and HLA in healthy donors. Whole-study findings and limits: Confirmation was obtained in vitro that a few CMV-associated chains are specific for CMV antigens.

Primers: 60 Vbeta forward and 13 Jbeta reverse. The repertoire was sequenced with immunoSEQ multiplex PCR; TCRdb's copy has only in-frame clones and lacks some. The sample shows some 130,000 clones, approximately 80% of them seen only once. As regards this clone: Its antigen is as yet unknown.

The CDR3 extends over 14 amino acids. CDR1 and CDR2 (germline): SGHRS, YFSETQ. V trimming: 4 bases; J trimming: 11 bases; junction bases outside the gene matches: 9. The rearrangement uses TRBV5-1 and TRBJ1-4, with TRBD1 matching over 9 bases. What was sequenced was PBMCs. This sequence originates from a male donor in good health and CMV-seropositive. The CDR3 sequence is CASSPGTGQGKLFF. CDR3 DNA sequence: TGCGCCAGCAGCCCCGGGACAGGGCAAGGGAAACTGTTTTTT.